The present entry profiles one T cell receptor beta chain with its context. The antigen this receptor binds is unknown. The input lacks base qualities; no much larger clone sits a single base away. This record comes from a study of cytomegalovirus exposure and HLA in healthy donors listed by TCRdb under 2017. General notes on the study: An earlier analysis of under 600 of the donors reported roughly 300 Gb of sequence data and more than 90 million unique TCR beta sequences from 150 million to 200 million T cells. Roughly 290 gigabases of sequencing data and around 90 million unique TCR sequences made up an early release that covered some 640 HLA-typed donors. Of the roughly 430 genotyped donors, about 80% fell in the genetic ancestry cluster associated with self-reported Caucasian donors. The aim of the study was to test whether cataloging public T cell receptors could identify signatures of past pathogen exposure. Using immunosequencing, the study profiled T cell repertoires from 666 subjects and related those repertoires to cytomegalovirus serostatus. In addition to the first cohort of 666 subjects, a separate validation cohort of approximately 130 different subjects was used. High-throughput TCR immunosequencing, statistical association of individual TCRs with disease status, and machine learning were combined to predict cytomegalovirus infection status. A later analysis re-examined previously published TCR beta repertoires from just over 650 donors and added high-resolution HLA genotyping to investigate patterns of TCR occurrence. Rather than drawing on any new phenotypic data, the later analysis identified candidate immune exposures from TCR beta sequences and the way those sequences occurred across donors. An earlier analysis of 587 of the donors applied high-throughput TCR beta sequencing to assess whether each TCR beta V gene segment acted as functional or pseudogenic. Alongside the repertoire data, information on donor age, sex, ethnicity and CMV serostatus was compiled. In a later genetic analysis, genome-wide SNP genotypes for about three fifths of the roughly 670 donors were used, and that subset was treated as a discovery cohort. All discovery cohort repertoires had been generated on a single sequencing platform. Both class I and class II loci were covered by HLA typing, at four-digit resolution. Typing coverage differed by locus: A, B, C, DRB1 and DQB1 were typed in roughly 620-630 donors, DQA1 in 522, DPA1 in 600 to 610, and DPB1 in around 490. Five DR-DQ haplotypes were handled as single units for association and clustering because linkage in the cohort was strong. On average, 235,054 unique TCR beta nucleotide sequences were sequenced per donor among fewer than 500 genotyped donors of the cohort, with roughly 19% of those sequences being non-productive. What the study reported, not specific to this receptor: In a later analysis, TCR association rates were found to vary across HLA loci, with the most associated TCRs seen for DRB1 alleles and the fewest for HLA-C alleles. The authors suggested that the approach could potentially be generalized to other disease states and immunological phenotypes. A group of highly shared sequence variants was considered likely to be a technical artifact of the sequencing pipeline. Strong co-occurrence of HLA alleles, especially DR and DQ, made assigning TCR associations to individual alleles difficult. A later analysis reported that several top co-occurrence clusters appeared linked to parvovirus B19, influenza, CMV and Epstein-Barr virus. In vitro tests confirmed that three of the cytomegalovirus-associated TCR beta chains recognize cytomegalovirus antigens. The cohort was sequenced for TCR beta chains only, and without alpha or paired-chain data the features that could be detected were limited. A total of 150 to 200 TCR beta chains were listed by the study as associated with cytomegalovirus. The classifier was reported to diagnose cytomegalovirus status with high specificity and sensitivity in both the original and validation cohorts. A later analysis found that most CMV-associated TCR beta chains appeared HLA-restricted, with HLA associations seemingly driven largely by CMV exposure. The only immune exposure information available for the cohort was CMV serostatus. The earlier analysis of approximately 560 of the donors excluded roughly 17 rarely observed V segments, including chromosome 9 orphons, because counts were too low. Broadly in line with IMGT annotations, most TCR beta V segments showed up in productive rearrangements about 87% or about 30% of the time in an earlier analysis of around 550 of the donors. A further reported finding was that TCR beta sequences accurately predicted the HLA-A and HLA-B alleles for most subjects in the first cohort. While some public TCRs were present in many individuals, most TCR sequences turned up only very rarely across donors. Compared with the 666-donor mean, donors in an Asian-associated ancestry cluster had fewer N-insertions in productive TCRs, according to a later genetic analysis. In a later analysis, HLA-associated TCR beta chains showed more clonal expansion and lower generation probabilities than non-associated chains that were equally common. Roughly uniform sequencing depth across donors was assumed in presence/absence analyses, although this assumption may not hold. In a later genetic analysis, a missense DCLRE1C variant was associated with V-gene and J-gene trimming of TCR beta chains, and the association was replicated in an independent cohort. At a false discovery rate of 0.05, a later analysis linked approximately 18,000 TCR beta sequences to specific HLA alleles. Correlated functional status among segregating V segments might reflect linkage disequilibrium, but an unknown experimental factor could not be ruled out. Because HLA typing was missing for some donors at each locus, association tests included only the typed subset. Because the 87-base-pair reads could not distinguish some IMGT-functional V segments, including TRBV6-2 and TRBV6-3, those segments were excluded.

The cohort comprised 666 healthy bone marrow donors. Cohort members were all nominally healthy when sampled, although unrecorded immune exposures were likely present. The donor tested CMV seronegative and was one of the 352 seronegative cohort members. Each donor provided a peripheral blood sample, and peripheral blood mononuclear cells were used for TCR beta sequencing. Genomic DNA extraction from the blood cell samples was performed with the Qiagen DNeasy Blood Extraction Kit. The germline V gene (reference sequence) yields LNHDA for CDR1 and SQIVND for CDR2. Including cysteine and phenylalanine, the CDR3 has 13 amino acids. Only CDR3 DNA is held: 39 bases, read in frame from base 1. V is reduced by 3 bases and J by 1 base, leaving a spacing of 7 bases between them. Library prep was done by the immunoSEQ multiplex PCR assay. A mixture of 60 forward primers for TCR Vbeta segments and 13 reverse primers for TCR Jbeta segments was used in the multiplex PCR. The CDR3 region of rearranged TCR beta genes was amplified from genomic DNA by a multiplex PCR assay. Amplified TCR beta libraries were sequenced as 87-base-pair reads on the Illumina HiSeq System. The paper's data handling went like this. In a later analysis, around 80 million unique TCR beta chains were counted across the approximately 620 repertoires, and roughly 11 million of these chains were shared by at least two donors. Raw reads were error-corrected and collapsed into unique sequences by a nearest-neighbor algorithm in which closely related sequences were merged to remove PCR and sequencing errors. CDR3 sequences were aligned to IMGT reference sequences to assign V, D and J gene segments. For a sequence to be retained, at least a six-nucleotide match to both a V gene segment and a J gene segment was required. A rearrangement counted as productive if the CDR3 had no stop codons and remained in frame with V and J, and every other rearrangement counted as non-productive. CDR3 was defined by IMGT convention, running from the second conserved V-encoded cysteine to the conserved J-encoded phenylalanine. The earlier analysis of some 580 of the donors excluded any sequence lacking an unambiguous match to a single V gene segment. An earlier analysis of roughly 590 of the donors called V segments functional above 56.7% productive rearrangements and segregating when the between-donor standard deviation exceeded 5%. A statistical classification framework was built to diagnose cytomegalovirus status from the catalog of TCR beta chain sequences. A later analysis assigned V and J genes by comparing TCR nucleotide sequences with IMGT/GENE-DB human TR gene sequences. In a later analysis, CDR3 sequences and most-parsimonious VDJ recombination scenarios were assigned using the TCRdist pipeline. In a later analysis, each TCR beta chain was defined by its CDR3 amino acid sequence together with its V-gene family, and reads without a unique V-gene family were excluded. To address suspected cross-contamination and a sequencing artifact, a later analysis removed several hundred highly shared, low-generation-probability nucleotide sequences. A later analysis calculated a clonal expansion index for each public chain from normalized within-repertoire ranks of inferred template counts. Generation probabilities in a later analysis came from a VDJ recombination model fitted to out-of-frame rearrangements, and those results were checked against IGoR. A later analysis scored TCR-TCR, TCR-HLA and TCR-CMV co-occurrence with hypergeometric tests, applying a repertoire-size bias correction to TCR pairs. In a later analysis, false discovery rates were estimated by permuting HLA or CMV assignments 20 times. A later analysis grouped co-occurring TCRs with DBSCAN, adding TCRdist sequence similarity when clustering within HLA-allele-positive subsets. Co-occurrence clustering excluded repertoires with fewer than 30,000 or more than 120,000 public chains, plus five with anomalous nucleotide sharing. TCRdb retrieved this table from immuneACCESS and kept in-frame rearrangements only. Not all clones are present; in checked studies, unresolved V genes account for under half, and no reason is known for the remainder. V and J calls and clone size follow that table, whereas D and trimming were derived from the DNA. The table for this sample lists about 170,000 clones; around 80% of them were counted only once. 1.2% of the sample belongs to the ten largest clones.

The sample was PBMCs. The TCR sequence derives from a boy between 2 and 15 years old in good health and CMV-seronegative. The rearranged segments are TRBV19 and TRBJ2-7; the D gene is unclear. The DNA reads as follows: TGTGCCAGTAGTATGGGCAGATCCTACGAGCAGTACTTC. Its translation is CASSMGRSYEQYF.